The 18 T cell receptor beta chains reported below all come from one sample, sequenced in a study of shared clonotypes between healthy human individuals (dated by TCRdb to about 2020). Preparation of the library involved the immunoSEQ multiplex PCR assay. The table was pulled from immuneACCESS by TCRdb, which kept in-frame rearrangements only. Such tables lose some clones; where checked, under half of the loss comes from unresolved V genes, and the rest has no known cause. For this sample there are about 2.1 million clones; just over 90% appear just once. About 1.6% of the sample belongs to the ten largest clones. For the CD8 naive samples, CD45RO-negative cells were positively selected for CCR7, yielding a CD45RA+CCR7+ population from which TemRA cells were excluded. Sequencing used naive CD8+ T cells from PBMCs. The cell subset or site label corresponds to: CD45RA+CCR7+. Receptors were obtained from a young man in good health. Some clones in this sample may be carry-over from other donors' samples.

The chain employs TRBV11-2 and TRBJ2-3; 8 bases fit TRBD1. The CDR3 is made up of 16 amino acids. Germline CDR1 SGHAT, CDR2 FQNNGV. Trimming removed 5 bases from V and 0 bases from J; junction bases left unmatched: 7. The CDR3 sequence is CASSPARTGSTDTQYF. The CDR3, as DNA: TGTGCCAGCAGCCCAGCCCGGACAGGGAGCACAGATACGCAGTATTTT. Variable domain in full (rest from reference TRBV11-2 and TRBJ2-3): EAGVAQSPRYKIIEKRQSVAFWCNPISGHATLYWYQQILGQGPKLLIQFQNNGVVDDSQLPKDRFSAERLKGVDSTLKIQPAKLEDSAVYLCASSPARTGSTDTQYFGPGTRLTVL.

The chain combines TRBV9 with TRBJ2-3, with a tentative D call TRBD2 (5 bases). The ends were cut back, 0 bases at V and 2 bases at J, with 13 bases in the middle. The V gene's germline CDR1 is SGDLS and CDR2 YYNGEE. There are 16 residues in the CDR3. CDR3: CASSVATGSVTDTQYF. The CDR3 coding sequence is TGTGCCAGCAGCGTAGCTACGGGAAGCGTCACAGATACGCAGTATTTT. The whole variable domain, filled in from reference TRBV9 and TRBJ2-3, reads DSGVTQTPKHLITATGQRVTLRCSPRSGDLSVYWYQQSLDQGLQFLIQYYNGEERAKGNILERFSAQQFPDLHSELNLSSLELGDSALYFCASSVATGSVTDTQYFGPGTRLTVL.

The J gene is TRBJ2-1, the V gene TRBV19; TRBD2 matches at 8 bases. This CDR3 comprises 14 residues. Germline CDR1 reads LNHDA; CDR2 reads SQIVND (reference sequence). Germline trimming cut 9 bases from V and 2 bases from J; bases unmatched to any gene: 6. As DNA, the CDR3 is TGTGCCAGCGGGGGACTAGGCCCCTACAATGAGCAGTTCTTC. This translates into CASGGLGPYNEQFF.

The rearrangement uses TRBV27 and TRBJ2-7, with TRBD2 identical over 7 bases. Germline CDR1 reads MNHEY; CDR2 reads SMNVEV (reference sequence). The CDR3 runs to 14 residues. V shed 3 bases and J 4 bases; nucleotides not matched to a gene: 6. The CDR3 protein is CASSFHRDYYEQYF. CDR3 nucleotide sequence: TGTGCCAGCAGTTTCCACCGGGACTATTACGAGCAGTACTTC.

In regard to this clone: The same CDR3 arises from other DNA sequences in this sample as well. V is TRBV27 and J is TRBJ2-2, with no clear D. Germline V gives CDR1 MNHEY, CDR2 SMNVEV (reference sequence). CDR3 size: 12 residues. The germline V and J ends were trimmed by 3 bases and 6 bases, with 5 bases remaining between them. Here the CDR3 DNA reads TGTGCCAGCAGTTTTCGATCCGGGGAGCTGTTTTTT. Protein sequence: CASSFRSGELFF.

The chain recombines TRBV27 with TRBJ2-7, with 7 positions matching TRBD1. CDR1 is MNHEY, CDR2 SMNVEV, per germline (reference sequence). The CDR3 loop spans 14 amino acids. Trimming at V came to 6 bases and at J to 7 bases, leaving 12 bases not matched to a gene. CDR3 amino acids: CASRLTTGLNEQYF. The CDR3 bases are TGTGCCAGCAGACTCACGACAGGGTTGAATGAGCAGTACTTC.

V is TRBV7-9 and J is TRBJ1-5; D possibly corresponds to TRBD1 (6 bases). Trimming took 0 bases from V and 0 from J, leaving 18 bases between them. Germline V gene data show CDR1 as SEHNR and CDR2 as FQNEAQ (reference sequence). The CDR3 length is 19 residues. The chain's CDR3 is CASSLAGGPLGYSNQPQHF. CDR3 DNA sequence: TGTGCCAGCAGCTTAGCAGGGGGACCACTAGGGTATAGCAATCAGCCCCAGCATTTT.

This chain connects TRBV27 to TRBJ1-2; D call uncertain. Germline CDR1 MNHEY, CDR2 SMNVEV (reference sequence). This CDR3 has 12 residues. V lost 6 bases, J lost 5 bases, and 10 bases lay in between. CDR3 DNA sequence: TGTGCCAGCAGGGGAGGACGTTATGGCTACACCTTC. This translates into CASRGGRYGYTF.

The chain is built from TRBV4-3 and TRBJ2-1, with TRBD2 identical over 14 bases. This CDR3 is built from 17 residues. V dropped 3 bases and J dropped 0; count of bases not matched to a gene: 1. Germline CDR1 LGHNA, CDR2 YSLEER. The CDR3 DNA sequence: TGCGCCAGCAGCCATGGACTAGCGGGAGGCTCCTACAATGAGCAGTTCTTC. As protein: CASSHGLAGGSYNEQFF.

The V gene is TRBV25-1, the J gene TRBJ2-2, with TRBD1 matching over 8 bases. Germline V gives CDR1 MGHDK, CDR2 SYGVNS. CDR3 size: 14 residues. Germline trimming cut 7 bases from V and 3 bases from J; bases unmatched to any gene: 4. CDR3 nucleotide sequence: TGTGCCAGCACCGTACAGGGGGACACCGGGGAGCTGTTTTTT. Translating gives CASTVQGDTGELFF.

The chain uses TRBV19 and TRBJ2-7, with TRBD1 identical over 8 bases. The germline V gene encodes CDR1 LNHDA and CDR2 SQIVND (reference sequence). This CDR3 is 15 amino acids long. The junction had 8 bases not matched to a gene; V was cut back by 4 bases and J by 3 bases. The CDR3 nucleotides are TGTGCCAGTAGTACGGGACAGGTGTTTGGCTACGAGCAGTACTTC. Its protein is CASSTGQVFGYEQYF.

The chain has TRBV4-3 and TRBJ2-1; maybe TRBD1 (5 bases). The germline V gene encodes CDR1 LGHNA and CDR2 YSLEER. Trimming removed 0 bases from V and 3 bases from J, with 12 bases in between. The CDR3 covers 16 residues. The CDR3 protein is CASSQDLGQGYNEQFF. The CDR3 DNA reads as TGCGCCAGCAGCCAAGATCTAGGGCAGGGCTACAATGAGCAGTTCTTC.

The gene calls are TRBV10-3 and TRBJ1-1, with 8 nucleotides matching TRBD1. The CDR3 is 15 residues long. V was pared by 3 bases and J by 5 bases, with 8 bases of the junction left unmatched. Germline V CDR1 and CDR2: ENHRY, SYGVKD. CDR3 in DNA: TGTGCCATCAGTGATCTGACAGGGGTGAGGACTGAAGCTTTCTTT. Residues: CAISDLTGVRTEAFF.

This chain joins TRBV11-2 and TRBJ2-7; no firm D call. Germline CDR1 is SGHAT and CDR2 is FQNNGV. V dropped 1 base and J dropped 1 base, with 11 bases sitting between them. The CDR3 runs to 15 residues. CDR3 in amino acids: CASSLVVTPSYEQYF. DNA for the CDR3: TGTGCCAGCAGCTTAGTGGTCACACCTTCCTACGAGCAGTACTTC.

The chain joins TRBV28 to TRBJ2-3; D is undetermined. The CDR3 consists of 12 residues. Trimming pared 5 bases from V and 4 bases from J, leaving 7 bases between. In germline, CDR1 is MDHEN, CDR2 SYDVKM. The DNA for the CDR3 is TGTGCCAGCAGTAAGGCGGCAGATACGCAGTATTTT. Its translation is CASSKAADTQYF.

V is TRBV19 and J is TRBJ2-7; D remains unclear. The CDR3 extends over 12 amino acids. Germline lookup yields CDR1 LNHDA and CDR2 SQIVND (reference sequence). V shed 4 bases and J shed 6 bases, with 10 bases lying between them. This chain's CDR3 is CASSTSGSEQYF. CDR3 DNA: TGTGCCAGTAGTACCTCTGGCTCCGAGCAGTACTTC.

V usage is TRBV9 and J usage is TRBJ2-7; D unclear. Germline V gene data show CDR1 as SGDLS and CDR2 as YYNGEE. V was trimmed by 0 bases and J by 2 bases, leaving 18 bases between them. The CDR3 covers 17 residues. The CDR3 loop is CASSVGEGLLTPYEQYF. CDR3 sequence (DNA): TGTGCCAGCAGCGTAGGGGAAGGGCTACTTACTCCCTACGAGCAGTACTTC.

The chain links TRBV5-1 to TRBJ1-1; 11 bases are shared with TRBD1. The CDR3 has 15 residues. V was clipped by 4 bases and J by 4 bases; unmatched bases: 6. Germline CDR1 is SGHRS and CDR2 is YFSETQ. CDR3 sequence (DNA): TGCGCCAGCAGCGAGGACAGGGGGCGCGGCACTGAAGCTTTCTTT. Its translation is CASSEDRGRGTEAFF.